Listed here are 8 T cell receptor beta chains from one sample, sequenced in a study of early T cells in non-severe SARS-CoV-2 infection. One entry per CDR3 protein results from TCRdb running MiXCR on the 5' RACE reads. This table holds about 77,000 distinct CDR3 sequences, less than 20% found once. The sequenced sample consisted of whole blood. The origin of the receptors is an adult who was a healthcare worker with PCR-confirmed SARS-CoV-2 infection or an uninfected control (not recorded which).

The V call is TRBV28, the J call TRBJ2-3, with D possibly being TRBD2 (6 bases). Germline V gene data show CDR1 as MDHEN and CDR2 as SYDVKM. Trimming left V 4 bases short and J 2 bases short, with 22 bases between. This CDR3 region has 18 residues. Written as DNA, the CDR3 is TGTGCCAGCAGTTCCCCGATTCGACTAGTGGGGGACACAGATACGCAGTATTTT. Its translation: CASSSPIRLVGDTDTQYF.

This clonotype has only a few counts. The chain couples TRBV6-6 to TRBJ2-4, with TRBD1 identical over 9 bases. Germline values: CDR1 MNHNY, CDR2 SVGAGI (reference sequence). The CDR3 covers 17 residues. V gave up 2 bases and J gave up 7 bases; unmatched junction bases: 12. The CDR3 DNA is TGTGCCAGCAGTTACCCTCTTTACAGGGGGCGCGGGAACATTCAGTACTTC. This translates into CASSYPLYRGRGNIQYF.

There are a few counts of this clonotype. CDR3: CASKSGTGNTGELFF. CDR3 nucleotide sequence: TGTGCCAGCAAGTCCGGGACCGGGAACACCGGGGAGCTGTTTTTT. V usage is TRBV27 and J usage is TRBJ2-2, with D perhaps TRBD1 or TRBD2 (5 bases each). CDR3 length equals 15 residues. V shed 7 bases and J shed 1 base, with 13 bases lying between them. CDR1 is MNHEY, CDR2 SMNVEV, per germline (reference sequence).

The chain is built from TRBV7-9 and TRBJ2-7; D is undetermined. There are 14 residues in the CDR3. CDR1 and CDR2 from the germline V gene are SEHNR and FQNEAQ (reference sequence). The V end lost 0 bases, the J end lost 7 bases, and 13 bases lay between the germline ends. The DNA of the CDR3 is TGTGCCAGCAGCTTAGCCCGATCCCCCGCGGAGCAGTACTTC. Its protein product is CASSLARSPAEQYF.

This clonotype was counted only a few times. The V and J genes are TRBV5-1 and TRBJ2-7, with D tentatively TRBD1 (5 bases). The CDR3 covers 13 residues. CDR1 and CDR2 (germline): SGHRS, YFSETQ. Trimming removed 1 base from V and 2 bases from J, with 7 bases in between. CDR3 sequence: CASSLRQTYEQYF. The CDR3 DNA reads TGCGCCAGCAGCTTGAGACAGACCTACGAGCAGTACTTC. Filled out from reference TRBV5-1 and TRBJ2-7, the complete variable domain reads KAGVTQTPRYLIKTRGQQVTLSCSPISGHRSVSWYQQTPGQGLQFLFEYFSETQRNKGNFPGRFSGRQFSNSRSEMNVSTLELGDSALYLCASSLRQTYEQYFGPGTRLTVT.

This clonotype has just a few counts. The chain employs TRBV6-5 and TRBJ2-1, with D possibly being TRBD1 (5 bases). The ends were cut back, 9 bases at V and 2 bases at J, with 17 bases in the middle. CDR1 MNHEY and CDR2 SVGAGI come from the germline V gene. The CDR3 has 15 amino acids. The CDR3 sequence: CARSIPTATYNEQFF. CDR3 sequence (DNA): TGTGCCAGAAGCATACCGACAGCAACCTACAATGAGCAGTTCTTC.

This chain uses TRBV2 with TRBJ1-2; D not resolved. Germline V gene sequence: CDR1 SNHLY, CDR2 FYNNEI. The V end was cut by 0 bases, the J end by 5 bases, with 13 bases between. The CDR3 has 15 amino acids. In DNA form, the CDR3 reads TGTGCCAGCAGTGAAGCGCCGGGGATAGGATATGGCTACACCTTC. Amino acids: CASSEAPGIGYGYTF.

The CDR3 region has the DNA TGTGCCAGCAGCTGGGGGAGGGCCCAAGAGACCCAGTACTTC. This sequence encodes CASSWGRAQETQYF. V gene TRBV11-2 combines with J gene TRBJ2-5, with 7 nucleotides matching TRBD2. This CDR3 is built from 14 residues. Germline CDR1 and CDR2: SGHAT and FQNNGV. J lost 1 base, V lost 4 bases, and 3 bases had no gene match.